The 3 T cell receptor beta chains presented below share a single source sample, sequenced in a study of brain T cells in children with intractable seizures. Assay used: immunoSEQ multiplex PCR; TCRdb lists only in-frame clones, some missing. This sample has hundreds of thousands of clones, with approximately 93% found just once. Time point denoted: blood from clinic visit 5 months post-surgery; TSC patient then seizure free. The sequencing here drew on peripheral blood, taken roughly 5 months after surgery. The source is a boy under two years old with tuberous sclerosis and intractable seizures.

The sample holds one count of this clone. The chain combines TRBV16 with TRBJ2-1; TRBD2 matches 9 bases. V shed 2 bases, J shed 6 bases, and the junction held 11 bases outside the gene matches. Germline V gives CDR1 KGHSY, CDR2 FQNENV. The CDR3 sequence is 17 residues long. In DNA form, the CDR3 reads TGTGCCAGCAGCCAAATAATGGCGGGAGGGCCAGGCAATGAGCAGTTCTTC. It translates to CASSQIMAGGPGNEQFF.

V gene TRBV4-2 combines with J gene TRBJ2-2; a possible D gene is TRBD2 (5 bases). Germline V CDR1 and CDR2: LGHNA, YNFKEQ. V lost 1 base, J lost 6 bases, and 15 bases lay in between. The CDR3 spans 16 residues. Here the CDR3 reads CASSQGRAERPGELFF. The CDR3 DNA is TGTGCCAGCAGCCAAGGGCGGGCGGAGCGCCCCGGGGAGCTGTTTTTT.

The rearrangement joins TRBV20-1 to TRBJ1-2; D not certain. Germline V gene sequence: CDR1 DFQATT, CDR2 SNEGSKA (reference sequence). Trimming cost V 3 bases and J 0 bases, with 11 bases left between them. This CDR3 spans 14 amino acids. The CDR3 sequence: CSASLADANYGYTF. CDR3 sequence (DNA): TGCAGTGCTAGTTTGGCAGACGCTAACTATGGCTACACCTTC.